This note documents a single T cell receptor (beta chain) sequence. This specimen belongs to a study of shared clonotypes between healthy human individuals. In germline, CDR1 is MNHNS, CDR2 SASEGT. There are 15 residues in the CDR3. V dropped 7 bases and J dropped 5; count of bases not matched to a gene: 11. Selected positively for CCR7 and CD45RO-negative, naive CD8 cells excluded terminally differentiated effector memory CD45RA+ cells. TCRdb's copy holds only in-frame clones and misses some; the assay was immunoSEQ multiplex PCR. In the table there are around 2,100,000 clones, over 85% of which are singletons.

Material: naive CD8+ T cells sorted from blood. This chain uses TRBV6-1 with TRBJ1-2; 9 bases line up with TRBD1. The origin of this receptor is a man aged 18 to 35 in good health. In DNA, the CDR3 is TGTGCCAGCAATCTCCGGGACAGGGTTTTGTATGGCTACACCTTC. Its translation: CASNLRDRVLYGYTF.